This T cell receptor (beta chain) comes out of a study of long-term antiretroviral therapy in people with HIV. CDR1 and CDR2 from the germline V gene are SGHVS and FQNEAQ. This CDR3 has 16 residues. The V gene lost 1 base and the J gene lost 4 bases, with 14 bases spanning the gap. The assay, immunoSEQ v3.0, was run at survey level. This table comes from immunoSEQ multiplex PCR, and its TCRdb copy is limited to in-frame clones, with some not included. The table lists about 19,000 clones, around 80% of them singletons, with 13% to 15% in the top ten. The chain carries TRBV7-8 and TRBJ2-1, with a possible D match to TRBD1 (5 bases). The TCR sequence derives from a woman between 45 and 65 years old with HIV. The sequences come from unsorted PBMCs, collected 0.5 years before starting antiretroviral therapy. CDR3 sequence reads: CASSLEIRGEYNEQFF. CDR3 nucleotides: TGTGCCAGCAGCTTAGAGATAAGGGGTGAATACAATGAGCAGTTCTTC.